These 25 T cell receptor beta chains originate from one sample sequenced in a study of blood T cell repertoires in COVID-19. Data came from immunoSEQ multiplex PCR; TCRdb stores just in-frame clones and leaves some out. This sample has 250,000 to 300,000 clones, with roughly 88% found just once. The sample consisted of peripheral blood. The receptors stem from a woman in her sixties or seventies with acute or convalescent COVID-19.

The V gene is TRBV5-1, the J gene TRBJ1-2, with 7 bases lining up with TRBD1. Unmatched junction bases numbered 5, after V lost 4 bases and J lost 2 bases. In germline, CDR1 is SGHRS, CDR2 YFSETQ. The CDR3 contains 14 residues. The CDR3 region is CASSPGTANYGYTF. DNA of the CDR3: TGCGCCAGCAGCCCCGGGACAGCCAACTATGGCTACACCTTC. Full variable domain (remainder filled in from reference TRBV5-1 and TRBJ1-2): KAGVTQTPRYLIKTRGQQVTLSCSPISGHRSVSWYQQTPGQGLQFLFEYFSETQRNKGNFPGRFSGRQFSNSRSEMNVSTLELGDSALYLCASSPGTANYGYTFGSGTRLTVV.

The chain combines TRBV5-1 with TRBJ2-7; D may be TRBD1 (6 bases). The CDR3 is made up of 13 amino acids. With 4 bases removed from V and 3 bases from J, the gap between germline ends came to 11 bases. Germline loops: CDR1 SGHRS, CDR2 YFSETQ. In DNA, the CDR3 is TGCGCCAGCAGCCTGGACAGCCTCTACGAGCAGTACTTC. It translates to CASSLDSLYEQYF.

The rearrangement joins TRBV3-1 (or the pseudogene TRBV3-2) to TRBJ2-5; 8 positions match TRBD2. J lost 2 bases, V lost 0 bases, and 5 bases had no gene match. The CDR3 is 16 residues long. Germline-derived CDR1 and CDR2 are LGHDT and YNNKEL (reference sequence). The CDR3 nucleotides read TGTGCCAGCAGCCAAGATAAGCGGGGGAAACAAGAGACCCAGTACTTC. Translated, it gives CASSQDKRGKQETQYF.

The CDR3: CSVYRESTYNEQFF. DNA of the CDR3: TGCAGCGTTTACAGGGAGAGCACCTACAATGAGCAGTTCTTC. The rearrangement links TRBV29-1 to TRBJ2-1; possibly TRBD1 for D (6 bases). The CDR3 contains 14 residues. Germline CDR1 SQVTM, CDR2 ANQGSEA. V was clipped by 5 bases and J by 2 bases, with 13 bases between them.

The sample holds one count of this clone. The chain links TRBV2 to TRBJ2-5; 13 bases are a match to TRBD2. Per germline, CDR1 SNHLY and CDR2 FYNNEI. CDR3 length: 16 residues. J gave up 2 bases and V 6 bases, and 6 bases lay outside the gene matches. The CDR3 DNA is TGTGCCAGCAGCGGCCCGACTAGCGGGGGGCAAGAGACCCAGTACTTC. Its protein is CASSGPTSGGQETQYF.

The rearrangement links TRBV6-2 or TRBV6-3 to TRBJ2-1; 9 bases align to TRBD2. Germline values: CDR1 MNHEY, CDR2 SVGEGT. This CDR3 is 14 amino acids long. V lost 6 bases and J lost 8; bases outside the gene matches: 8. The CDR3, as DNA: TGTGCCAGCAGCCCCGGGACTAGCAGCGATGAGCAGTTCTTC. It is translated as CASSPGTSSDEQFF.

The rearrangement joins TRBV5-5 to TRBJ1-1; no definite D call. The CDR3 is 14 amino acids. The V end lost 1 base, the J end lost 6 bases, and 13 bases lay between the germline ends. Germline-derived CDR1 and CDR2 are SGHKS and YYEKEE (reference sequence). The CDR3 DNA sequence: TGTGCCAGCAGCTTGACGGTCGGTCTCGCTGAAGCTTTCTTT. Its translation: CASSLTVGLAEAFF.

The CDR3: CASSDLTGNQPQHF. In DNA form, the CDR3 reads TGTGCCAGCAGCGATCTGACAGGGAATCAGCCCCAGCATTTT. The gene calls are TRBV3-1 (or the pseudogene TRBV3-2) and TRBJ1-5; 7 positions match TRBD1. This CDR3 is 14 amino acids long. Unmatched junction bases numbered 5, after V lost 5 bases and J lost 4 bases. CDR1 and CDR2 (germline): LGHDT, YNNKEL (reference sequence).

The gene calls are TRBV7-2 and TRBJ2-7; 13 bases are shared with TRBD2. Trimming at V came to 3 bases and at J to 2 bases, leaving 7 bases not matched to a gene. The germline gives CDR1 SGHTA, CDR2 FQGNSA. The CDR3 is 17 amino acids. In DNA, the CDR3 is TGTGCCAGCAGCTTCAGACTAGCGGGGGGAAAAACCTACGAGCAGTACTTC. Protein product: CASSFRLAGGKTYEQYF.

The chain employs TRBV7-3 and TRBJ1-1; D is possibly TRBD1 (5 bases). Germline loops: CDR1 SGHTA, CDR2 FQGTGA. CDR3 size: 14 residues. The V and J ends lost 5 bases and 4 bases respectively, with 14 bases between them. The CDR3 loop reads CASSPSWGGTEAFF. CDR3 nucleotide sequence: TGTGCCAGCAGCCCGAGTTGGGGGGGCACTGAAGCTTTCTTT.

CDR3 sequence (DNA): TGTGCCAGCAGTGGATGGGACAGGGGCAACTATGGCTACACCTTC. Its translation: CASSGWDRGNYGYTF. The V and J genes are TRBV2 and TRBJ1-2, with 10 bases identical to TRBD1. Germline V gives CDR1 SNHLY, CDR2 FYNNEI. The CDR3 is 15 residues long. V lost 4 bases, J lost 2 bases, and 4 bases stayed unmatched.

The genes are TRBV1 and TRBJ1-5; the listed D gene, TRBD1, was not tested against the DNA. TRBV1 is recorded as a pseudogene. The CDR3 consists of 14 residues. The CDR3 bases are TGCACCAGCAGCCAGGGGCCCGGCCGGCAGCCCCAGCATTTT. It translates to CTSSQGPGRQPQHF.

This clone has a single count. CDR3: CASTTGTGGYYGYTF. The CDR3 DNA is TGTGCCAGCACCACCGGGACAGGGGGATACTATGGCTACACCTTC. The chain has TRBV5-5 and TRBJ1-2; 11 nucleotides line up with TRBD1. CDR3 length: 15 amino acids. The ends lost 6 bases at V and 3 bases at J; junction bases unmatched: 7. Germline lookup yields CDR1 SGHKS and CDR2 YYEKEE (reference sequence).

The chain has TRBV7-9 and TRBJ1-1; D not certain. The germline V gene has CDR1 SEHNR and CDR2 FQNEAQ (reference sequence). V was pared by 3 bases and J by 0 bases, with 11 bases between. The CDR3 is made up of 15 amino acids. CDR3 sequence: CASSLRENMNTEAFF. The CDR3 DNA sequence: TGTGCCAGCAGCTTGAGGGAGAATATGAACACTGAAGCTTTCTTT.

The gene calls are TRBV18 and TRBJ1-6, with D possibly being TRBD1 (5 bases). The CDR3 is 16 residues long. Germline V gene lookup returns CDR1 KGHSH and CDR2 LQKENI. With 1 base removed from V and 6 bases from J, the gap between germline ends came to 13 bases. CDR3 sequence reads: CASSPQVAGPNSPLHF. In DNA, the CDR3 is TGTGCCAGCTCACCACAGGTGGCAGGGCCTAATTCACCCCTCCACTTT.

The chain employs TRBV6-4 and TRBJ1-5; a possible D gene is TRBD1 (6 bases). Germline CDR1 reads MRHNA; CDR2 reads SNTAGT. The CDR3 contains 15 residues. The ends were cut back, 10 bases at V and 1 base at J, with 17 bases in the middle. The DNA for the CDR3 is TGTGCCACCACTTTAATACAGGGAAGCAATCAGCCCCAGCATTTT. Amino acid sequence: CATTLIQGSNQPQHF.

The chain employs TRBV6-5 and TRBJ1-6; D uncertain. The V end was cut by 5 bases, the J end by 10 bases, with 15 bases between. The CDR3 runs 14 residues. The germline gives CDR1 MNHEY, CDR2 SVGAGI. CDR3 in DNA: TGTGCCAGCAGTCGCAGCCCCAGGATCTCACCCCTCCACTTT. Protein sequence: CASSRSPRISPLHF.

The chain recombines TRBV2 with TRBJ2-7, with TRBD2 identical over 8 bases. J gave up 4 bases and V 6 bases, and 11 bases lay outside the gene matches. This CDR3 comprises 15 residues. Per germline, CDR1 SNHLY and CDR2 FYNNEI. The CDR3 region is CASRGRIAGKYEQYF. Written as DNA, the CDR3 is TGTGCCAGCAGGGGAAGGATAGCGGGGAAATACGAGCAGTACTTC.

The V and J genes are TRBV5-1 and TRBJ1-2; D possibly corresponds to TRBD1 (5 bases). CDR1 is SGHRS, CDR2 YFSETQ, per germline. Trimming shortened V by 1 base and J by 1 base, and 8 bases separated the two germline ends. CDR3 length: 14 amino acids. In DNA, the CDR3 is TGCGCCAGCAGCTTGTCGGGGGATAACTATGGCTACACCTTC. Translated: CASSLSGDNYGYTF. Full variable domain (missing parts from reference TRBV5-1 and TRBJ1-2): KAGVTQTPRYLIKTRGQQVTLSCSPISGHRSVSWYQQTPGQGLQFLFEYFSETQRNKGNFPGRFSGRQFSNSRSEMNVSTLELGDSALYLCASSLSGDNYGYTFGSGTRLTVV.

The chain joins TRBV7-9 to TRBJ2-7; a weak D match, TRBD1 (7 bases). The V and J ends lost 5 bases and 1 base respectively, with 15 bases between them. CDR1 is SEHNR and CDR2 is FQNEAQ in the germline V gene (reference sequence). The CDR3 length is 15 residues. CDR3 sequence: CASSGSGGLSYEQYF. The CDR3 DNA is TGTGCCAGCAGCGGCTCAGGGGGGCTTTCCTACGAGCAGTACTTC.

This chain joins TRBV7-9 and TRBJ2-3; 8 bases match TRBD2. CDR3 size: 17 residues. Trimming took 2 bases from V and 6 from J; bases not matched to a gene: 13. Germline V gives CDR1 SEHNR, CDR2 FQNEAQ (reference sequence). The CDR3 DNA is TGTGCCAGCAGCTTACGCGGGGGGTTTCCGGGCCTGGATACGCAGTATTTT. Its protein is CASSLRGGFPGLDTQYF.

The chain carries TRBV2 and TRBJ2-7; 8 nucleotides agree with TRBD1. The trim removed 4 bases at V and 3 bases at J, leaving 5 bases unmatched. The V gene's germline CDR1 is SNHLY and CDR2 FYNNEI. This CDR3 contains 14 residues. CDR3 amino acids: CASSGGQANYEQYF. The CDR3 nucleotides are TGTGCCAGCAGTGGGGGACAGGCCAACTACGAGCAGTACTTC.

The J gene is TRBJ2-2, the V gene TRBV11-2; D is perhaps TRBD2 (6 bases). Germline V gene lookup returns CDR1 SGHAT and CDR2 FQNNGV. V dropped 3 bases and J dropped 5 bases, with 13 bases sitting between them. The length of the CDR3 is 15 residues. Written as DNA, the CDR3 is TGTGCCAGCAGCTTTACCGGGGGAGGTACCGGGGAGCTGTTTTTT. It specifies CASSFTGGGTGELFF. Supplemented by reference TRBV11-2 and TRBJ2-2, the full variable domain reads EAGVAQSPRYKIIEKRQSVAFWCNPISGHATLYWYQQILGQGPKLLIQFQNNGVVDDSQLPKDRFSAERLKGVDSTLKIQPAKLEDSAVYLCASSFTGGGTGELFFGEGSRLTVL.

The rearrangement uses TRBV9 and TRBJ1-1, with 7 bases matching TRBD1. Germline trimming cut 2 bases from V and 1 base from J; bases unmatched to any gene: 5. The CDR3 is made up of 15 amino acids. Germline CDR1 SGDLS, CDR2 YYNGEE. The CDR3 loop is CASSVEGAWNTEAFF. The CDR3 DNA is TGTGCCAGCAGCGTGGAGGGGGCATGGAACACTGAAGCTTTCTTT.

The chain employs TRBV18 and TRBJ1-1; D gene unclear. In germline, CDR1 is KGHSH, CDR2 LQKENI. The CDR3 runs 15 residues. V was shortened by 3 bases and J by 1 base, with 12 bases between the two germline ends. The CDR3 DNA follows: TGTGCCAGCTCACCGTTATGGCGGGGGAACACTGAAGCTTTCTTT. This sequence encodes CASSPLWRGNTEAFF.